These 13 T cell receptor beta chains originate from one sample sequenced in a study of T cell responses to AZD1222 COVID-19 vaccine. Profiling relied on immunoSEQ multiplex PCR, and the TCRdb table lists in-frame clones only, not all of them. The sample lists 160,000 or so clones; about 90% were seen once. The sample in question was peripheral blood, obtained 28 days after the second dose of the MenACWY control vaccine. Receptor source: an adult who received the MenACWY meningococcal vaccine as a control.

The chain is built from TRBV13 and TRBJ2-7; 12 nucleotides match TRBD2. This CDR3 spans 16 amino acids. Germline V CDR1 and CDR2: PRHDT, FYEKMQ (reference sequence). Trimming removed 4 bases from V and 3 bases from J; junction bases left unmatched: 7. CDR3 residues: CASSWRLAGEYYEQYF. The CDR3 DNA follows: TGTGCCAGCAGCTGGCGACTAGCGGGAGAGTACTACGAGCAGTACTTC. Variable domain in full (rest from reference TRBV13 and TRBJ2-7): AAGVIQSPRHLIKEKRETATLKCYPIPRHDTVYWYQQGPGQDPQFLISFYEKMQSDKGSIPDRFSAQQFSDYHSELNMSSLELGDSALYFCASSWRLAGEYYEQYFGPGTRLTVT.

The J gene is TRBJ1-1, the V gene TRBV5-4, with 9 bases matching TRBD1. Germline V gene data show CDR1 as SGHNT and CDR2 as YYREEE (reference sequence). The CDR3 loop spans 15 amino acids. Trimming at V came to 3 bases and at J to 5 bases, leaving 8 bases not matched to a gene. In DNA form, the CDR3 reads TGTGCCAGCAGCTACCCTGGGACAGGGAGGACTGAAGCTTTCTTT. Its protein is CASSYPGTGRTEAFF. Looking up the rest from reference TRBV5-4 and TRBJ1-1 gives the full variable domain: ETGVTQSPTHLIKTRGQQVTLRCSSQSGHNTVSWYQQALGQGPQFIFQYYREEENGRGNFPPRFSGLQFPNYSSELNVNALELDDSALYLCASSYPGTGRTEAFFGQGTRLTVV.

V usage is TRBV11-2 and J usage is TRBJ1-3; D possibly corresponds to TRBD1 (6 bases). The CDR3 consists of 14 residues. Germline values: CDR1 SGHAT, CDR2 FQNNGV. The ends were cut back, 3 bases at V and 7 bases at J, with 13 bases in the middle. Written as DNA, the CDR3 is TGTGCCAGCAGCTTCGAGGGGGTTTTTAACACCATATATTTT. This encodes CASSFEGVFNTIYF.

This chain joins TRBV9 and TRBJ1-2, with 8 bases that match TRBD1. The germline V gene encodes CDR1 SGDLS and CDR2 YYNGEE. This CDR3 has 14 residues. The trim removed 4 bases at V and 6 bases at J, leaving 8 bases unmatched. Written as DNA, the CDR3 is TGTGCCAGCAGCAAAACCAGGGGGCGGAATGGCTACACCTTC. This encodes CASSKTRGRNGYTF.

This chain links TRBV7-2 with TRBJ2-2; D ambiguous. The V and J ends lost 1 base and 4 bases respectively, with 10 bases between them. Germline V gene data show CDR1 as SGHTA and CDR2 as FQGNSA. The CDR3 covers 15 residues. The chain's CDR3 is CASSLVGSGTGELFF. The CDR3, as DNA: TGTGCCAGCAGCTTAGTTGGCTCGGGCACCGGGGAGCTGTTTTTT.

The chain links TRBV28 to TRBJ1-1; tentatively, D is TRBD1 (6 bases). V was clipped by 4 bases and J by 5 bases, with 17 bases between them. Germline CDR1 MDHEN, CDR2 SYDVKM. CDR3 length: 15 residues. The CDR3 region is CASSWLGAGGTEAFF. The CDR3 region has the DNA TGTGCCAGCAGTTGGTTGGGGGCGGGGGGGACTGAAGCTTTCTTT.

V gene TRBV15 combines with J gene TRBJ1-2; D is perhaps TRBD1 (5 bases). This CDR3 has 15 residues. Germline V gene sequence: CDR1 LNHNV, CDR2 YYDKDF (reference sequence). The V end was cut by 4 bases, the J end by 7 bases, with 19 bases between. CDR3 residues: CATSTPGLSVGGYTF. In nucleotides, the CDR3 is TGTGCCACCAGCACTCCGGGACTATCGGTCGGTGGCTACACCTTC.

There are a few counts of this clone. The V gene is TRBV5-4, the J gene TRBJ2-7, with a weak D call TRBD1 (6 bases). Germline V lookup: CDR1 SGHNT, CDR2 YYREEE (reference sequence). This CDR3 contains 14 residues. V was clipped by 3 bases and J by 3 bases, with 13 bases between them. The CDR3 protein is CASSSREGGYEQYF. CDR3 sequence (DNA): TGTGCCAGCAGCTCCCGGGAAGGGGGCTACGAGCAGTACTTC. Full variable domain (missing parts from reference TRBV5-4 and TRBJ2-7): ETGVTQSPTHLIKTRGQQVTLRCSSQSGHNTVSWYQQALGQGPQFIFQYYREEENGRGNFPPRFSGLQFPNYSSELNVNALELDDSALYLCASSSREGGYEQYFGPGTRLTVT.

The gene calls are TRBV5-1 and TRBJ2-3; perhaps TRBD1 as D (5 bases). The germline V gene encodes CDR1 SGHRS and CDR2 YFSETQ. Between the trimmed V and J ends, which lost 2 bases and 7 bases, there was a span of 14 bases. The CDR3 has 14 residues. This CDR3 is CASSLARQGNTQYF. The CDR3, as DNA: TGCGCCAGCAGCTTAGCACGGCAGGGTAATACGCAGTATTTT. The variable domain in full, with the rest retrieved from reference TRBV5-1 and TRBJ2-3, is KAGVTQTPRYLIKTRGQQVTLSCSPISGHRSVSWYQQTPGQGLQFLFEYFSETQRNKGNFPGRFSGRQFSNSRSEMNVSTLELGDSALYLCASSLARQGNTQYFGPGTRLTVL.

The chain links TRBV28 to TRBJ2-2; D is ambiguous. V lost 1 base to trimming and J lost 8 bases, with 5 bases between them. The CDR3 covers 12 residues. In germline, CDR1 is MDHEN, CDR2 SYDVKM. The CDR3 DNA sequence: TGTGCCAGCAGTTTATTATGGGGGGAGCTGTTTTTT. It translates to CASSLLWGELFF.

This rearrangement joins TRBV9 to TRBJ1-6; unclear D gene. CDR3 size: 14 residues. V lost 0 bases and J 7 bases, leaving 8 bases between the germline ends. Germline V gives CDR1 SGDLS, CDR2 YYNGEE. CDR3 sequence (DNA): TGTGCCAGCAGCGTAGTGGCCACCAATTCACCCCTCCACTTT. This codes for CASSVVATNSPLHF.

The V call is TRBV3-1 (or the pseudogene TRBV3-2), the J call TRBJ1-2; 7 bases fit TRBD1. The ends lost 2 bases at V and 5 bases at J; junction bases unmatched: 2. Germline V CDR1 and CDR2: LGHDT, YNNKEL (reference sequence). This CDR3 has 13 residues. This chain's CDR3 is CASSQRGQYGYTF. DNA of the CDR3: TGTGCCAGCAGCCAAAGGGGACAGTATGGCTACACCTTC.

The chain combines TRBV18 with TRBJ2-1; D is unclear. This CDR3 region has 16 residues. Deletions cut 5 bases from V and 0 bases from J, with 14 bases between. In germline, CDR1 is KGHSH, CDR2 LQKENI. The CDR3 spells CASSRLRQNSYNEQFF. CDR3 sequence (DNA): TGTGCCAGCTCAAGGCTTCGGCAGAACTCCTACAATGAGCAGTTCTTC.